What follows describes a single T cell receptor (beta chain). MiXCR was run by TCRdb on the RT-PCR reads, yielding one entry per CDR3 protein. This sample yields 550,000 to 750,000 distinct CDR3 sequences, of which 13% to 15% are seen a single time; 3.6% belongs to the top ten. Per germline, CDR1 LNHNV and CDR2 YYDKDF (reference sequence). V lost 3 bases and J 4 bases, leaving 15 bases between the germline ends. The CDR3 spans 16 residues. The genes are TRBV15 and TRBJ2-2; TRBD1 is a possible D gene (5 bases). The clonotype comes from a female donor in good health, serving as a healthy control. Sequenced input: memory CD4+ T cells from blood. This CDR3 is CATSSPPRGSTGELFF. In nucleotides, the CDR3 is TGTGCCACCAGCAGCCCCCCTAGGGGTAGCACCGGGGAGCTGTTTTTT.